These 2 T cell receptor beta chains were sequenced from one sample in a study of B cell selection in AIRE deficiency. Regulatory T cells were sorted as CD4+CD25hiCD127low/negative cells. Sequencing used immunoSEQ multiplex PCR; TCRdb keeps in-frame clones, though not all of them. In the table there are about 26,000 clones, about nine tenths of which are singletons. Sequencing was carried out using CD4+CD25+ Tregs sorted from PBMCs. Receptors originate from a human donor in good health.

This chain's CDR3 is CASSSQTGTAQYF. The DNA of the CDR3 is TGCGCCAGCAGCTCGCAAACAGGGACAGCGCAGTATTTT. This chain links TRBV5-1 with TRBJ2-3; 7 bases are a match to TRBD1. Germline loops: CDR1 SGHRS, CDR2 YFSETQ. Unmatched junction bases numbered 8, after V lost 3 bases and J lost 10 bases. This CDR3 is 13 amino acids long.

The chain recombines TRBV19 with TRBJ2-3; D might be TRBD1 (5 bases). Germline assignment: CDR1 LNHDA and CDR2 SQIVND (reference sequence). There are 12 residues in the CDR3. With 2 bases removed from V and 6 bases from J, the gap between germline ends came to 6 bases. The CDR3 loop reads CASSIQGDTQYF. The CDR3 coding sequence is TGTGCCAGTAGTATACAGGGCGATACGCAGTATTTT.